The rows below give T cell receptor beta chains drawn from one sample of a study of blood T cell repertoires in COVID-19. Some clones are missing from TCRdb's copy, which holds only in-frame ones; the method was immunoSEQ multiplex PCR. In the table there are about 190,000 clones, approximately 79% of which are singletons. Material: peripheral blood. The receptors here all came from a woman in her forties or fifties with acute or convalescent COVID-19. Both conserved end residues are part of each CDR3. Each record gives: V gene, clone size, D gene, J gene, CDR3 length, CDR3 DNA, CDR3 protein. D genes are given only for firm matches. The listing skips clone size in some rows; elsewhere it reads once, few, many or a size class.

TRBV12-3/TRBV12-4,NA,TRBD1,TRBJ1-2,13,TGTGCCAGCAGTCGAGGGACAGCCTATGGCTACACCTTC,CASSRGTAYGYTF
TRBV6-1,NA,NA,TRBJ1-1,14,TGTGCCAGCAGTGAAGTCCACAGTCTCACTGAAGCTTTCTTT,CASSEVHSLTEAFF
TRBV30,NA,TRBD1,TRBJ1-4,14,TGTGCCTGTCTCACCGGGACAGGGAGGGAAAAACTGTTTTTT,CACLTGTGREKLFF
TRBV5-1,NA,NA,TRBJ1-1,14,TGCGCCAGCAGCGTCTTGGGGCCCCACACTGAAGCTTTCTTT,CASSVLGPHTEAFF
TRBV7-2,NA,TRBD1,TRBJ1-6,15,TGTGCCAGCAGCTCCAACGACAGGGATGCTTCACCCCTCCACTTT,CASSSNDRDASPLHF
TRBV18,NA,TRBD1,TRBJ2-2,17,TGTGCCAGCTCACCGTTGGGGACAGGGGGCAACACCGGGGAGCTGTTTTTT,CASSPLGTGGNTGELFF
TRBV7-8,NA,TRBD1,TRBJ1-6,14,TGTGCCAGCAGCTTGGGGACAGGGGATCGGGCCCTCCACTTT,CASSLGTGDRALHF
TRBV6-5,NA,NA,TRBJ2-2,16,TGTGCCAGCAGTTTAACGGGACAACGGAACACCGGGGAGCTGTTTTTT,CASSLTGQRNTGELFF
TRBV5-1,NA,NA,TRBJ1-3,14,TGCGCCAGCAGCTTGGCAGGGTTCAGAAACACCATATATTTT,CASSLAGFRNTIYF
TRBV19,NA,NA,TRBJ2-7,15,TGTGCCAGTAGTATAGCCCCGCAGGGTAGCTACGAGCAGTACTTC,CASSIAPQGSYEQYF
TRBV19,NA,TRBD1,TRBJ2-1,15,TGTGCCAGTAGTATAGCCGGGACAGCCTACAATGAGCAGTTCTTC,CASSIAGTAYNEQFF
TRBV5-1,NA,NA,TRBJ2-6,16,TGCGCCAGCCGAAGGACAACAGACTCTGGGGCCAACGTCCTGACTTTC,CASRRTTDSGANVLTF
TRBV10-2,NA,TRBD2,TRBJ2-1,18,TGCGCCAGCAAGTCCACCCCCCCAGCGGGGTGGACCTACAATGAGCAGTTCTTC,CASKSTPPAGWTYNEQFF
TRBV24-1,few,NA,TRBJ1-2,13,TGTGCCACCAGTGTAAACAGATACTATGGCTACACCTTC,CATSVNRYYGYTF
TRBV2,few,NA,TRBJ2-4,13,TGTGCCAGCCAGGAGGTAGCCAAAAACATTCAGTACTTC,CASQEVAKNIQYF